This T cell receptor (beta chain) was obtained from a study of lymphopenia after photon versus proton radiotherapy. Study observations and caveats: Proton therapy kept repertoires fairly stable, unlike photons, which gained effector/memory cells. Oligoclonal CD8+ Temra expansion after nadir drove photon patients' diversity drop.

A note on this clone: Its antigen is still unknown.

This table comes from immunoSEQ multiplex PCR, and its TCRdb copy is limited to in-frame clones, with some not included. Among 20,000 or so clones, just under 85% were seen once, and the ten largest hold over 2.5%. The material sequenced was peripheral blood, taken from a patient treated with photon-based radiotherapy. This clonotype was obtained from a woman between 45 and 60 years old with pancreatic cancer.

This CDR3 is CASSFGGANTEAFF. The CDR3 nucleotides read TGTGCCAGCAGCTTCGGCGGTGCGAACACTGAAGCTTTCTTT. V gene TRBV7-8 combines with J gene TRBJ1-1; unclear D gene. Germline V CDR1 and CDR2: SGHVS, FQNEAQ. The length of the CDR3 is 14 residues. Trimming shortened V by 3 bases and J by 1 base, and 9 bases separated the two germline ends. Variable domain in full (rest from reference TRBV7-8 and TRBJ1-1): GAGVSQSPRYKVAKRGQDVALRCDPISGHVSLFWYQQALGQGPEFLTYFQNEAQLDKSGLPSDRFFAERPEGSVSTLKIQRTQQEDSAVYLCASSFGGANTEAFFGQGTRLTVV.